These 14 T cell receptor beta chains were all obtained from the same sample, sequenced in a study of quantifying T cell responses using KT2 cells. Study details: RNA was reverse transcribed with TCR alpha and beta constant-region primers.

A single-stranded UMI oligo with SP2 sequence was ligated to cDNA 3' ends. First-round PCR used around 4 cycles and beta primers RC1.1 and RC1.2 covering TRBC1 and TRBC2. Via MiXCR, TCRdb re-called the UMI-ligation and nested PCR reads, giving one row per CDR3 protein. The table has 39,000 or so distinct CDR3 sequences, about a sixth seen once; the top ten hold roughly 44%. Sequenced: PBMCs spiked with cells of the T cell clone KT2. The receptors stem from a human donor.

CDR3 residues: CASSLRSGQGYEQYF. The CDR3 DNA follows: TGTGCCAGCAGTCTTAGAAGCGGGCAGGGCTACGAGCAGTACTTC. This chain uses TRBV6-5 with TRBJ2-7; D is possibly TRBD2 (6 bases). V was clipped by 5 bases and J by 3 bases, with 17 bases between them. The CDR3 spans 15 residues. In germline, CDR1 is MNHEY, CDR2 SVGAGI.

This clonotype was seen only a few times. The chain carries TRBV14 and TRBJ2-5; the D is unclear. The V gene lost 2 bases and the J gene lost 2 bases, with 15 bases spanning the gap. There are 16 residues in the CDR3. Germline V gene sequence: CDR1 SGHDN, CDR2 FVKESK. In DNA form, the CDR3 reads TGTGCCAGCAGCCAAAAATCTTGGTACCGGCAAGAGACCCAGTACTTC. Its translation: CASSQKSWYRQETQYF.

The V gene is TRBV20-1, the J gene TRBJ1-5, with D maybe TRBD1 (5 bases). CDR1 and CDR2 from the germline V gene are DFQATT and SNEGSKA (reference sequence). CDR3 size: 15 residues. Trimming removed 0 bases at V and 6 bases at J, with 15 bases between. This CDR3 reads CSARDQFRVGQPQHF. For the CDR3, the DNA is TGCAGTGCTAGAGATCAATTCAGGGTTGGTCAGCCCCAGCATTTT.

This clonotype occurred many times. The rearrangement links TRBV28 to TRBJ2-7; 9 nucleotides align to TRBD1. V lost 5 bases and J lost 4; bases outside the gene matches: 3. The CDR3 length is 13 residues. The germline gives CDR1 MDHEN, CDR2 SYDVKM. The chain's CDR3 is CASSVGTGYEQYF. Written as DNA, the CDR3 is TGTGCCAGCAGTGTCGGGACAGGGTACGAGCAGTACTTC.

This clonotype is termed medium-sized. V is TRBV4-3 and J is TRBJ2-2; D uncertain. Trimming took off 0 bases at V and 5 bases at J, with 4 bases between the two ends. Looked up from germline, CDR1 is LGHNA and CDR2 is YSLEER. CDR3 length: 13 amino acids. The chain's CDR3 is CASSQEPTGELFF. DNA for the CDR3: TGCGCCAGCAGCCAAGAGCCAACCGGGGAGCTGTTTTTT.

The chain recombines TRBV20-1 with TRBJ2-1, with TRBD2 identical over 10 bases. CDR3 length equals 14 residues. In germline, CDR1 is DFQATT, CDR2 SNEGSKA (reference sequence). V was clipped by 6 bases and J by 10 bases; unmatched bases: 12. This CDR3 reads CSAPPSGRAREQFF. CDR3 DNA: TGCAGTGCCCCGCCAAGCGGGAGGGCTCGGGAGCAGTTCTTC.

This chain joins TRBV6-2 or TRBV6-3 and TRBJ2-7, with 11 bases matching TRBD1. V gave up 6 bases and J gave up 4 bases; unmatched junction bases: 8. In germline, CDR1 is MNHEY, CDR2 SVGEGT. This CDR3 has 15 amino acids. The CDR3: CASRTGTGGKYEQYF. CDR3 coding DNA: TGTGCCAGCAGAACCGGGACAGGGGGAAAATACGAGCAGTACTTC.

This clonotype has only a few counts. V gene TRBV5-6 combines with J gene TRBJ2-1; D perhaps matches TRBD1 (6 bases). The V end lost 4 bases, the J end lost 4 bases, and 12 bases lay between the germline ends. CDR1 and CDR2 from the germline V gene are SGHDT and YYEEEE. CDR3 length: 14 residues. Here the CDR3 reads CASSVSTGYNEQFF. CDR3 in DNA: TGTGCCAGCAGCGTATCGACAGGATACAATGAGCAGTTCTTC. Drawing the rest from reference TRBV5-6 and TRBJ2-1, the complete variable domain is DAGVTQSPTHLIKTRGQQVTLRCSPKSGHDTVSWYQQALGQGPQFIFQYYEEEERQRGNFPDRFSGHQFPNYSSELNVNALLLGDSALYLCASSVSTGYNEQFFGPGTRLTVL.

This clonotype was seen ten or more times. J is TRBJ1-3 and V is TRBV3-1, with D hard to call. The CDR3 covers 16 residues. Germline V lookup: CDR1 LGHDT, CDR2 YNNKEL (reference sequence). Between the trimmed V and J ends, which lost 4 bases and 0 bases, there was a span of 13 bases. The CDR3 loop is CASSPLAGNSGNTIYF. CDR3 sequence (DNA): TGTGCCAGCAGCCCGCTTGCAGGAAACTCTGGAAACACCATATATTTT.

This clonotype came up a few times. The CDR3 reads CASSYSDMNTEAFF. The CDR3 DNA reads as TGTGCCAGCAGTTACTCGGATATGAACACTGAAGCTTTCTTT. This chain links TRBV6-5 with TRBJ1-1; D call uncertain. CDR3 length: 14 amino acids. Germline V gene data show CDR1 as MNHEY and CDR2 as SVGAGI. V shed 0 bases and J shed 0 bases, with 5 bases lying between them.

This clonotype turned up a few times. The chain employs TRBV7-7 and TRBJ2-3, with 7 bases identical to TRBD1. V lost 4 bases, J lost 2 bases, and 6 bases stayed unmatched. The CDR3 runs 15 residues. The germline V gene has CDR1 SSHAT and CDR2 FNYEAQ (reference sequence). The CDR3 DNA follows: TGTGCCAGCAGCTCCGAACAGGGGCCCACAGATACGCAGTATTTT. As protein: CASSSEQGPTDTQYF. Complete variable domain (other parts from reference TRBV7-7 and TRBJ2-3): GAGVSQSPRYKVTKRGQDVTLRCDPISSHATLYWYQQALGQGPEFLTYFNYEAQPDKSGLPSDRFSAERPEGSISTLTIQRTEQRDSAMYRCASSSEQGPTDTQYFGPGTRLTVL.

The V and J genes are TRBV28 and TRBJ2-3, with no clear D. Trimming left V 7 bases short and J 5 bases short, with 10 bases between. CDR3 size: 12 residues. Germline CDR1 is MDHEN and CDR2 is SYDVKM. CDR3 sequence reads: CASTPPEDTQYF. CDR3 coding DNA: TGTGCCAGCACCCCCCCAGAAGATACGCAGTATTTT.

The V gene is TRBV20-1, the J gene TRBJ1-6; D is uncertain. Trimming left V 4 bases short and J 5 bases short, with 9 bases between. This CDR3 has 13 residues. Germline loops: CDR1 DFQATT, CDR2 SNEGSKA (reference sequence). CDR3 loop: CSAMQLNNSPLHF. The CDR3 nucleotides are TGCAGTGCTATGCAGCTTAATAATTCACCCCTCCACTTT.

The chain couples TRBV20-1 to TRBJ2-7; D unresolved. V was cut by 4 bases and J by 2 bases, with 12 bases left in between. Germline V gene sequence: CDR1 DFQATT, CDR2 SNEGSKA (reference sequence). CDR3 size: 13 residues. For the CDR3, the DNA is TGCAGTGCTAATCCACCCACGACCTACGAGCAGTACTTC. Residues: CSANPPTTYEQYF.